This passage covers 16 T cell receptor beta chains from one sample sequenced in a study of CD8+ T cells in alopecia areata. Once RNA had been extracted, it was reverse transcribed into cDNA to act as the sequencing template. Data came from immunoSEQ multiplex PCR; TCRdb stores just in-frame clones and leaves some out. The table shows a few hundred thousand clones, with roughly 50% occurring only once. Input material: CD8+ T cells sorted from blood. The receptors were sampled from a human donor in good health.

V is TRBV30 and J is TRBJ2-7; tentative D call: TRBD2 (7 bases). V lost 3 bases to trimming and J lost 4 bases, with 10 bases between them. The CDR3 has 12 amino acids. The germline CDR1 and CDR2 sequences are GTSNPN and SVGIG (reference sequence). CDR3 in amino acids: CAWSGGQYEQYF. CDR3 DNA: TGTGCCTGGAGCGGGGGGCAGTACGAGCAGTACTTC. The full variable domain, its missing parts supplied by reference TRBV30 and TRBJ2-7, is SQTIHQWPATLVQPVGSPLSLECTVEGTSNPNLYWYRQAAGRGLQLLFYSVGIGQISSEVPQNLSASRPQDRQFILSSKKLLLSDSGFYLCAWSGGQYEQYFGPGTRLTVT.

V gene TRBV13 combines with J gene TRBJ2-7; D assignment may be TRBD1 or TRBD2 (5 bases each). Germline V CDR1 and CDR2: PRHDT, FYEKMQ (reference sequence). This CDR3 has 15 amino acids. Trimming left V 5 bases short and J 3 bases short, with 17 bases between. CDR3 DNA sequence: TGTGCCAGCAGCCCATCCCCCGGGACGGACTACGAGCAGTACTTC. This codes for CASSPSPGTDYEQYF.

V usage is TRBV29-1 and J usage is TRBJ1-1; 10 positions match TRBD1. Germline values: CDR1 SQVTM, CDR2 ANQGSEA. This CDR3 is 14 amino acids long. Losses at the gene ends were 7 bases for V and 1 base for J; bases not matched to a gene: 6. The CDR3 DNA reads TGCAGCGGGAGGGACAGGGGAGGGAACACTGAAGCTTTCTTT. Translating gives CSGRDRGGNTEAFF.

This clone appeared a few times. The chain recombines TRBV19 with TRBJ2-3; D is unresolved. The CDR3 spans 14 residues. Germline V gene lookup returns CDR1 LNHDA and CDR2 SQIVND (reference sequence). Trimming removed 0 bases at V and 11 bases at J, with 15 bases between. The CDR3 DNA reads as TGTGCCAGTAGTATAGATCTCATCCTCCCGGTGCAGTATTTT. Encoded protein: CASSIDLILPVQYF. Full variable domain (outside the CDR3, taken from reference TRBV19 and TRBJ2-3): DGGITQSPKYLFRKEGQNVTLSCEQNLNHDAMYWYRQDPGQGLRLIYYSQIVNDFQKGDIAEGYSVSREKKESFPLTVTSAQKNPTAFYLCASSIDLILPVQYFGPGTRLTVL.

The rearrangement joins TRBV27 to TRBJ1-4; possibly TRBD1 for D (5 bases). Germline V gene lookup returns CDR1 MNHEY and CDR2 SMNVEV (reference sequence). Trimming removed 3 bases from V and 7 bases from J, with 12 bases in between. This CDR3 has 14 residues. CDR3: CASSFKEGSEKLFF. As DNA, the CDR3 is TGTGCCAGCAGTTTCAAAGAGGGGAGTGAAAAACTGTTTTTT.

V usage is TRBV7-9 and J usage is TRBJ2-7; D may correspond to TRBD1 or TRBD2 (5 bases each). The germline CDR1 and CDR2 sequences are SEHNR and FQNEAQ (reference sequence). V was cut by 5 bases and J by 3 bases, with 17 bases left in between. This CDR3 region has 15 residues. The CDR3 nucleotides read TGTGCCAGCAGCCCGACTTCCTCGGGGCACTACGAGCAGTACTTC. Protein: CASSPTSSGHYEQYF.

The chain is built from TRBV13 and TRBJ1-1; D unclear. The V and J ends lost 0 bases and 6 bases respectively, with 5 bases between them. Germline-derived CDR1 and CDR2 are PRHDT and FYEKMQ (reference sequence). CDR3 length: 12 amino acids. The CDR3 spells CASSLGGAEAFF. CDR3 bases: TGTGCCAGCAGCTTAGGCGGCGCTGAAGCTTTCTTT.

This clone was found a few times. The chain combines TRBV7-9 with TRBJ2-1, with a possible D match to TRBD1 (5 bases). The germline V gene encodes CDR1 SEHNR and CDR2 FQNEAQ (reference sequence). This CDR3 region has 17 residues. Between the trimmed V and J ends, which lost 3 bases and 5 bases, there was a span of 20 bases. The CDR3 loop reads CASSFPRAGYLDNEQFF. In DNA, the CDR3 is TGTGCCAGCAGCTTCCCCCGGGCAGGGTACTTAGACAATGAGCAGTTCTTC.

This clone showed up just a few times. The chain is built from TRBV7-9 and TRBJ1-1; possible D gene TRBD1, 5 bases. The V end lost 5 bases, the J end lost 3 bases, and 16 bases lay between the germline ends. CDR1 and CDR2 from the germline V gene are SEHNR and FQNEAQ (reference sequence). The CDR3 runs 15 residues. CDR3 in DNA: TGTGCCAGCAGCACCGCCCAGGGTAAGGACACTGAAGCTTTCTTT. Translated: CASSTAQGKDTEAFF.

The V and J genes are TRBV4-1 and TRBJ2-1; the match to TRBD2 covers 14 bases. Trimming cost V 2 bases and J 3 bases; bases outside gene matches: 6. The CDR3 spans 18 residues. Germline CDR1 MGHRA, CDR2 YSYEKL. The CDR3 nucleotides read TGCGCCAGCAGCCAACCCCGGACTAGCGGGGGGATCTACAATGAGCAGTTCTTC. It specifies CASSQPRTSGGIYNEQFF.

V and J are TRBV30 and TRBJ2-5; 8 nucleotides match TRBD1. The CDR3 is 13 amino acids. With 4 bases clipped from V and 5 bases from J, the junction kept 6 bases outside the gene matches. The germline CDR1 and CDR2 sequences are GTSNPN and SVGIG (reference sequence). The CDR3 here is CAWMGQGAETQYF. The CDR3 DNA reads TGTGCCTGGATGGGGCAGGGGGCGGAGACCCAGTACTTC.

J is TRBJ1-5 and V is TRBV4-2, with D possibly being TRBD1 (5 bases). V lost 0 bases to trimming and J lost 5 bases, with 8 bases between them. Looked up from germline, CDR1 is LGHNA and CDR2 is YNFKEQ. The CDR3 covers 14 residues. The CDR3 is CASSQEGVYQPQHF. For the CDR3, the DNA is TGTGCCAGCAGCCAAGAGGGGGTATATCAGCCCCAGCATTTT.

This chain joins TRBV6-5 and TRBJ1-2, with D perhaps TRBD1 (5 bases). The CDR3 extends over 13 amino acids. Germline V gene sequence: CDR1 MNHEY, CDR2 SVGAGI. Trimming left V 2 bases short and J 4 bases short, with 8 bases between. The CDR3, as DNA: TGTGCCAGCAGTTACGGACATGCCTATGGCTACACCTTC. This encodes CASSYGHAYGYTF.

Comment on this clone: Other DNA sequences in the same sample also yield this CDR3. The chain links TRBV30 to TRBJ2-7; weak D call: TRBD2 (5 bases). V gave up 2 bases and J gave up 2 bases, with 7 bases separating them. Looked up from germline, CDR1 is GTSNPN and CDR2 is SVGIG (reference sequence). This CDR3 is 12 amino acids long. The CDR3 spells CAWSTGTYEQYF. CDR3 DNA: TGTGCCTGGAGTACGGGGACCTACGAGCAGTACTTC.

The chain joins TRBV19 to TRBJ1-1; D gene ambiguous. The CDR3 contains 12 residues. The germline V and J ends were trimmed by 11 bases and 0 bases, with 10 bases remaining between them. CDR1 and CDR2 (germline): LNHDA, SQIVND (reference sequence). Written as DNA, the CDR3 is TGTGCCGCCCGGACCATGAACACTGAAGCTTTCTTT. Its translation is CAARTMNTEAFF.

V usage is TRBV29-1 and J usage is TRBJ1-1; D is uncertain. V lost 3 bases and J lost 5, with 16 bases in between. Germline lookup yields CDR1 SQVTM and CDR2 ANQGSEA. This CDR3 contains 14 residues. The CDR3 DNA sequence: TGCAGCGTTGAGGGCACGGAGACGAGGACTGAAGCTTTCTTT. This codes for CSVEGTETRTEAFF.